Sequencing of this T cell receptor beta chain was carried out in a study of blood T cell repertoires in COVID-19. Study overall: Samples of COVID-19 (acute and convalescent) were obtained from the United States, Italy and Spain. Sources were T cells, B-cell-depleted T cells, or PBMCs; the material itself was cDNA or gDNA.

The V gene's germline CDR1 is SGDLS and CDR2 YYNGEE. The CDR3 spans 14 residues. V shed 4 bases and J shed 1 base, with 10 bases lying between them. In the original analysis: From reference gene primer amplification, estimates of nucleated cell counts were derived. Clones were sequenced by immunoSEQ multiplex PCR, and TCRdb holds only the in-frame ones, with some missing. Clone size and the V and J calls come from that table; the DNA yielded D and trimming. The table shows roughly 160,000 clones, with over 70% occurring only once. This study enrolled people aged 18 to 89 from 24 US geographic areas. Specimen: PBMCs or T cells enriched from blood (not recorded which). The chain is built from TRBV9 and TRBJ2-3; D is unclear. This clonotype was obtained from a middle-aged woman with acute COVID-19. The CDR3 here is CASSQNTRTDTQYF. Here the CDR3 DNA reads TGTGCCAGCAGCCAAAACACCCGCACAGATACGCAGTATTTT.